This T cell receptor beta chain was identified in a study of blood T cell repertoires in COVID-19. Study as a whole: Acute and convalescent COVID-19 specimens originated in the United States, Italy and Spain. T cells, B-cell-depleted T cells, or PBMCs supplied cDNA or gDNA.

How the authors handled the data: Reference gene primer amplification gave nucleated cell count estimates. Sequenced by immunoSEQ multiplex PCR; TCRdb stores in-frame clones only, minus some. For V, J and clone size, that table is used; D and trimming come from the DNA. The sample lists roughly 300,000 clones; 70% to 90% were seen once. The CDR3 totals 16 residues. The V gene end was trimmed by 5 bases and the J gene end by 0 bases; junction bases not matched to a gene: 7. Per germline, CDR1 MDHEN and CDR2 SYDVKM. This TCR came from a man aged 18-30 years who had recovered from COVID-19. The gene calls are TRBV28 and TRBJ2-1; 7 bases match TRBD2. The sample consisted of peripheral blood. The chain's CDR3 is CASSPSSGSSYNEQFF. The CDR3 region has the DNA TGTGCCAGCAGTCCCTCTAGCGGCAGCTCCTACAATGAGCAGTTCTTC.